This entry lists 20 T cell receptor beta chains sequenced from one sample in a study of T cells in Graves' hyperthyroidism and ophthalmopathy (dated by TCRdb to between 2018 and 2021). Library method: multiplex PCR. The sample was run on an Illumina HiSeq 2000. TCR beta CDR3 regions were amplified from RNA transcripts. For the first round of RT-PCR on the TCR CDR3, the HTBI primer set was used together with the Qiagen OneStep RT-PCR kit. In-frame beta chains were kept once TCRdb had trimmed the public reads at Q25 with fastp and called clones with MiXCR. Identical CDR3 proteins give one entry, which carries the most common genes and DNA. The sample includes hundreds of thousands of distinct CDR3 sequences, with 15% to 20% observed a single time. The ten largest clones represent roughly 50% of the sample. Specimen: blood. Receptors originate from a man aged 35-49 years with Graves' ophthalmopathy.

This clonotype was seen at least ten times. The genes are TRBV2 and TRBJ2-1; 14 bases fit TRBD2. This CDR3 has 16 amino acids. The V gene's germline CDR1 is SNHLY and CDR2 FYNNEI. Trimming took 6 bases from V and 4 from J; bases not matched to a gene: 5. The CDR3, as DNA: TGTGCCAGCAGGCCTGGACTAGCGGGAGGATACAATGAGCAGTTCTTC. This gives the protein CASRPGLAGGYNEQFF. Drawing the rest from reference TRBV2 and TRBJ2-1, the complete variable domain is EPEVTQTPSHQVTQMGQEVILRCVPISNHLYFYWYRQILGQKVEFLVSFYNNEISEKSEIFDDQFSVERPDGSNFTLKIRSTKLEDSAMYFCASRPGLAGGYNEQFFGPGTRLTVL.

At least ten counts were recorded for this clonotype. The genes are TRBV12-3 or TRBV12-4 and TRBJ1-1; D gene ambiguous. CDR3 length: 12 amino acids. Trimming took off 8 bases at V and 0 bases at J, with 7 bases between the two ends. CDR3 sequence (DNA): TGTGCCAGCGGAACAATGAACACTGAAGCTTTCTTT. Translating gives CASGTMNTEAFF.

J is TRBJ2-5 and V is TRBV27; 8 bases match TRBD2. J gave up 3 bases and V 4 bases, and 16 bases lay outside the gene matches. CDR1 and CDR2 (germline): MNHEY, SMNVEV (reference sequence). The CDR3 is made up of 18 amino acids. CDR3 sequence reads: CASSSPVGSGGKEETQYF. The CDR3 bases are TGTGCCAGCAGTTCCCCGGTTGGCAGCGGGGGAAAAGAAGAGACCCAGTACTTC.

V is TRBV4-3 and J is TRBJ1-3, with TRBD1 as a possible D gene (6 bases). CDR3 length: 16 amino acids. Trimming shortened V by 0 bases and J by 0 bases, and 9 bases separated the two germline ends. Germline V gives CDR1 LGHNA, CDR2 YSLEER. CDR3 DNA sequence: TGCGCCAGCAGCCAAGAGACAGGAACCTCTGGAAACACCATATATTTT. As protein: CASSQETGTSGNTIYF.

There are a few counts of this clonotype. The CDR3 DNA sequence: TGTGCCAGCAGCTTGATCGGTATCAATCAGCCCCAGCATTTT. Translating it yields CASSLIGINQPQHF. V is TRBV7-9 and J is TRBJ1-5; no clear D gene. Trimming cost V 3 bases and J 3 bases, with 9 bases left between them. The germline V gene encodes CDR1 SEHNR and CDR2 FQNEAQ (reference sequence). The CDR3 is 14 residues long.

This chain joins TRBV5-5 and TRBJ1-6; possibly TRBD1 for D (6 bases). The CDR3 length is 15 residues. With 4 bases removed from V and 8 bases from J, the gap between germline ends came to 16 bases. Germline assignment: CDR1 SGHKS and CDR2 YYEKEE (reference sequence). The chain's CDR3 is CASSEGGNWDSPLHF. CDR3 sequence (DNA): TGTGCCAGCAGCGAGGGGGGTAATTGGGATTCACCCCTCCACTTT.

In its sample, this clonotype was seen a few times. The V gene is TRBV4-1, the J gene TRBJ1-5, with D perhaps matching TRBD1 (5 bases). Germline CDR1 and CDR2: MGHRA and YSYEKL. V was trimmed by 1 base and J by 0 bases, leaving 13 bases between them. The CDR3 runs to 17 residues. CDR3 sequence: CASSQAGGSYSNQPQHF. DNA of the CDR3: TGCGCCAGCAGCCAAGCGGGGGGGAGCTATAGCAATCAGCCCCAGCATTTT.

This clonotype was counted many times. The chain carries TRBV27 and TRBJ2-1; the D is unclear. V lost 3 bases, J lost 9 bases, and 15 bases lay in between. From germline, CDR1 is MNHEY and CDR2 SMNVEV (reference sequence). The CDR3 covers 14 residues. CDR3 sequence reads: CASSFGQKVGEQFF. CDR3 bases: TGTGCCAGCAGTTTCGGGCAGAAGGTGGGTGAGCAGTTCTTC.

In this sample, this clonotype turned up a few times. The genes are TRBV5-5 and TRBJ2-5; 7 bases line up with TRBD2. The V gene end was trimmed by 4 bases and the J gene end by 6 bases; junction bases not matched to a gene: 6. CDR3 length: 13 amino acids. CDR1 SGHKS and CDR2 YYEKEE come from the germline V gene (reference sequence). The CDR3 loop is CASSVGGIQTQYF. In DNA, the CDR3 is TGTGCCAGCAGCGTCGGGGGGATCCAGACCCAGTACTTC.

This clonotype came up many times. The chain's CDR3 is CASTLRGGDQPQHF. The CDR3 nucleotides read TGTGCCAGCACCCTGAGGGGGGGCGATCAGCCCCAGCATTTT. The gene calls are TRBV2 and TRBJ1-5; a weak D match, TRBD1 (6 bases). CDR1 is SNHLY and CDR2 is FYNNEI in the germline V gene. The CDR3 has 14 residues. V lost 7 bases, J lost 5 bases, and 15 bases lay in between.

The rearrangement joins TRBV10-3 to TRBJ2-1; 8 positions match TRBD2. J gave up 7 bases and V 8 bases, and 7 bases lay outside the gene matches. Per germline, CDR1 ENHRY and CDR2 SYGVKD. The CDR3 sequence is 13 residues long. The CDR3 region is CAIGSGVQNEQFF. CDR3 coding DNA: TGTGCCATCGGTAGCGGGGTCCAGAATGAGCAGTTCTTC.

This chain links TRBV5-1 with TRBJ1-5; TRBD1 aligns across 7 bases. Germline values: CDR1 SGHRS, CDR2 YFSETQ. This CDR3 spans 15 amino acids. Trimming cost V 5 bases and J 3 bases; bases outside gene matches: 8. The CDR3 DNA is TGCGCCAGCAGTTTTACAGGGGAGGACAATCAGCCCCAGCATTTT. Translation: CASSFTGEDNQPQHF.

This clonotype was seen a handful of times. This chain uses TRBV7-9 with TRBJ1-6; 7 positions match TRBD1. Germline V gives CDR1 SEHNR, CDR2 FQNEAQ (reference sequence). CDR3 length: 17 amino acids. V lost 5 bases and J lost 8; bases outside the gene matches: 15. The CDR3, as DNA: TGTGCCAGCAGCCATTATCCGGGACAGCCACCGGATTCACCCCTCCACTTT. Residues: CASSHYPGQPPDSPLHF.

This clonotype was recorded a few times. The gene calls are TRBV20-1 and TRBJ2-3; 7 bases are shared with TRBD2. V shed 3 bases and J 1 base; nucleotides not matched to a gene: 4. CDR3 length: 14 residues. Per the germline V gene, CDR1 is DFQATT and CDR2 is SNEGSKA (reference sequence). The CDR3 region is CSASRSGGTDTQYF. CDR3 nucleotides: TGCAGTGCTAGTCGGAGCGGGGGCACAGATACGCAGTATTTT.

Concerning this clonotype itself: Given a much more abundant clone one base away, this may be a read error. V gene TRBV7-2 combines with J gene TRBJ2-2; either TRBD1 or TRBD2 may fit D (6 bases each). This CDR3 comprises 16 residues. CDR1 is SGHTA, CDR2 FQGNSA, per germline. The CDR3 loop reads CASSVGGQAYTGELLF. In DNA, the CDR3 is TGTGCCAGCAGCGTGGGGGGACAAGCGTACACCGGGGAGCTGCTTTTT. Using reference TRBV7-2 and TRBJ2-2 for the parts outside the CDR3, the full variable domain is GAGVSQSPSNKVTEKGKDVELRCDPISGHTALYWYRQSLGQGLEFLIYFQGNSAPDKSGLPSDRFSAERTGGSVSTLTIQRTQQEDSAVYLCASSVGGQAYTGELLFGEGSRLTVL.

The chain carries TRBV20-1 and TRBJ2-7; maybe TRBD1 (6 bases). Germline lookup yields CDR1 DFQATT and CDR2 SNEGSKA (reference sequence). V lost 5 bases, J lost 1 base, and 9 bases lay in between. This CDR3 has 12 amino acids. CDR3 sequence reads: CSAYQGSYEQYF. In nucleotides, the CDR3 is TGCAGTGCTTACCAGGGGTCCTACGAGCAGTACTTC.

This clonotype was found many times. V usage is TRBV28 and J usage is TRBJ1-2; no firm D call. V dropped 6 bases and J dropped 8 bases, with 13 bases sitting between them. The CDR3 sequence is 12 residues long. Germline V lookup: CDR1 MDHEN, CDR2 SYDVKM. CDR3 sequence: CASRPGREGYTF. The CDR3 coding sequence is TGTGCCAGCAGGCCGGGGAGGGAGGGCTACACCTTC.

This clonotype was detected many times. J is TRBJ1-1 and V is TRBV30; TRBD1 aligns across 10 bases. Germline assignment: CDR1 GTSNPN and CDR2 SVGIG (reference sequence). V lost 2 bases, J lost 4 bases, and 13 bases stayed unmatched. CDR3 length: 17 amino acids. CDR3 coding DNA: TGTGCCTGGAGTCAGACGGGACAGGGGTTTTTGGCCACTGAAGCTTTCTTT. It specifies CAWSQTGQGFLATEAFF.

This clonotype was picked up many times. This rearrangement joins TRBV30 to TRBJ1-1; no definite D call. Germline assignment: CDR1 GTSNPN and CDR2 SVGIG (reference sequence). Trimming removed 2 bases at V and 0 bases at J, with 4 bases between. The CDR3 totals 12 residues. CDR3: CAWSSVNTEAFF. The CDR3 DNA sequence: TGTGCCTGGAGTTCAGTGAACACTGAAGCTTTCTTT.

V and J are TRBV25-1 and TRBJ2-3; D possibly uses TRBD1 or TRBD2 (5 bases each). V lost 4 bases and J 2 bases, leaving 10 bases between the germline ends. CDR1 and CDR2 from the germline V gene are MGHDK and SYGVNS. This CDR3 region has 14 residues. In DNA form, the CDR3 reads TGTGCCAGCAGTGGGGACGGTCCCACAGATACGCAGTATTTT. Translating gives CASSGDGPTDTQYF.